This entry features one T cell receptor (beta chain) sequence. These data originate in a study of blood T cell repertoires in COVID-19. TCRdb's copy holds only in-frame clones and misses some; the assay was immunoSEQ multiplex PCR. The table shows a few hundred thousand clones, with around nine tenths occurring only once. The CDR3 totals 14 residues. Unmatched junction bases numbered 4, after V lost 4 bases and J lost 1 base. The germline V gene has CDR1 SGHTA and CDR2 FQGNSA. This sequence originates from a woman in her 50s with active or convalescent COVID-19. The sequencing input was peripheral blood. V is TRBV7-2 and J is TRBJ2-7; 7 bases line up with TRBD1. CDR3 coding DNA: TGTGCCAGCAGCTCCGAGACAGGGTCCTACGAGCAGTACTTC. It is translated as CASSSETGSYEQYF.